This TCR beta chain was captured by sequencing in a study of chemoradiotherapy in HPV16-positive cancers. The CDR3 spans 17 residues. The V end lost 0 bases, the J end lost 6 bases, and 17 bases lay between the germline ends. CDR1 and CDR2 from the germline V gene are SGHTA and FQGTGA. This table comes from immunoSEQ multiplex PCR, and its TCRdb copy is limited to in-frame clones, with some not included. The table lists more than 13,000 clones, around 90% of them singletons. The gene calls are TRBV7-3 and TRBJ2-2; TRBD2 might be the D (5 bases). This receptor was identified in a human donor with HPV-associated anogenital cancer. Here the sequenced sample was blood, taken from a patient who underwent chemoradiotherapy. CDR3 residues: CASSLTGRAQRAGELFF. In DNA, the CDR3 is TGTGCCAGCAGCTTAACGGGCCGGGCTCAGAGGGCCGGGGAGCTGTTTTTT.